This is a list of T cell receptor beta chains from one sample in a study of early T cells in non-severe SARS-CoV-2 infection. MiXCR, run by TCRdb on the 5' RACE reads, gives a single entry per CDR3 protein. Of about 52,000 distinct CDR3 sequences in the sample, around a tenth were seen once. The sequenced material came from whole blood. The receptors stem from an adult who was a healthcare worker with PCR-confirmed SARS-CoV-2 infection or an uninfected control (not recorded which). Each CDR3 is given with its conserved first and last residue. The D gene is left open where the match is weak. Rows may omit the clone size; those that give it use once, few, many or a size class.

J,V,size,D,DNA,CDR3
TRBJ2-3,TRBV30,.,TRBD2,TGTACCTGGAGGGCTAGCGGGGGACGCACAGATACGCAGTATTTT,CTWRASGGRTDTQYF
TRBJ1-3,TRBV7-6,once,.,TGTGCCAGCAGCTTAACTTCCCGGGGAAACACCATATATTTT,CASSLTSRGNTIYF
TRBJ2-7,TRBV20-1,.,.,TGCCACGCTTCGAGAGGGGGGAGAAGCTCCTACGAGCAGTACTTC,CHASRGGRSSYEQYF
TRBJ1-5,TRBV4-1,many,TRBD1,TGCGCCAGCAGTCGGACAGGGGAAAGCAATCAGCCCCAGCATTTT,CASSRTGESNQPQHF
TRBJ1-1,TRBV4-1,many,.,TGCGCCAGCACCCCAATGTGGACAGTGAGGTTTTTTGAAGCTTTCTTT,CASTPMWTVRFFEAFF
TRBJ1-1,TRBV29-1,many,.,TGCAGCGTTGAGACAGGAGGATCTGAAGCTTTCTTT,CSVETGGSEAFF
TRBJ2-1,TRBV4-1,few,.,TGCGCCAGCCCGACAAACCCCCCCAGGGGAGTAGGGAATGAGCAGTTCTTC,CASPTNPPRGVGNEQFF
TRBJ2-7,TRBV20-1,.,TRBD1,TGCAGTGCAAGGGAGGGACAGGGTCCATCCGAGCAGTACTTC,CSAREGQGPSEQYF
TRBJ2-5,TRBV7-8,.,.,TGTGCCAGCAGCTTTGGTAACGGCAACCAAGAGACCCAGTACTTC,CASSFGNGNQETQYF
TRBJ2-2,TRBV4-1,many,.,TGCGCCAGCAGCCCCCGGGGCGGGATTGGCGGGGAGCTGTTTTTT,CASSPRGGIGGELFF
TRBJ2-7,TRBV6-5,.,.,TGTGCCAGCAGTTACTCTAGGGAGGCCTACGAGCAGTACTTC,CASSYSREAYEQYF
TRBJ2-5,TRBV28,medium-sized,.,TGTGCCAGCAGTTTGGTCGAGACCCAGTACTTC,CASSLVETQYF
TRBJ1-6,TRBV3-1,.,.,TGTGCCAGCAGCCTAAGAGGGGGTACGGAATCACCCCTCCACTTT,CASSLRGGTESPLHF
TRBJ2-3,TRBV30,few,.,TGTGCCTGGAGTGTAGGAGGAACAGATACGCAGTATTTT,CAWSVGGTDTQYF
TRBJ1-1,TRBV2,.,.,TGTGCCAGCAGCGGGTCGGGGGCTGAAGCTTTCTTT,CASSGSGAEAFF
TRBJ2-1,TRBV2,many,TRBD1,TGTGCCGGCACCGGGACAGGGGGCGCCTCCTACAATGAGCAGTTCTTC,CAGTGTGGASYNEQFF
TRBJ2-7,TRBV28,.,TRBD1,TGTGCCAGCAGTCCGACAGGGGGAAACGAGCAGTACTTC,CASSPTGGNEQYF
TRBJ2-1,TRBV2,few,TRBD2,TGTGCCAGCAGTAGACTAGCGCCGAGCTCCTACAATGAGCAGTTCTTC,CASSRLAPSSYNEQFF
TRBJ2-3,TRBV7-9,.,TRBD1,TGTGCCAGCAGCTTAGAGGACAGGCGGGATACGCAGTATTTT,CASSLEDRRDTQYF
TRBJ1-1,TRBV14,many,.,TGTGCCAGCAGCCAAGTACGGGGGCTCACTGAAGCTTTCTTT,CASSQVRGLTEAFF
TRBJ2-1,TRBV29-1,few,TRBD2,TGCAGCGTTGGCCCCGGGACTAGCGGTAACAATGAGCAGTTCTTC,CSVGPGTSGNNEQFF
TRBJ2-7,TRBV7-9,few,.,TGTGCCAGCAGCCTAGGGGCCTACGAGCAGTACTTC,CASSLGAYEQYF
TRBJ2-1,TRBV5-1,.,.,TGCGCCAGCAGCTTGGCCGGGGCCCAGGGGCAGTTCTTC,CASSLAGAQGQFF
TRBJ2-7,TRBV4-1,many,.,TGCGCCAGCAGCCAAGATGGCACGTATAAGTACGAGCAGTACTTC,CASSQDGTYKYEQYF
TRBJ2-7,TRBV5-1,many,.,TGCGCCAGCAGCTTGGGACAGGCGCTCTCCTACGAGCAGTACTTC,CASSLGQALSYEQYF
TRBJ1-1,TRBV6-5,many,.,TGTGCCAGCAGTTATCTGGGTGGGGGAGGTCAAGCTTTCTTT,CASSYLGGGGQAFF
TRBJ2-3,TRBV12-3/TRBV12-4,many,TRBD1,TGTGCCAGCAAACCCCGGACAGGGGGCATATCAGATACGCAGTATTTT,CASKPRTGGISDTQYF
TRBJ2-2,TRBV9,many,TRBD1,TGTGCCAGCAGCGACAGGGGATCGAGCACCGGGGAGCTGTTTTTT,CASSDRGSSTGELFF
TRBJ2-3,TRBV11-2,.,TRBD2,TGTGCCAGCAGCTCCTTAGCGGGAACTAGCACAGATACGCAGTATTTT,CASSSLAGTSTDTQYF
TRBJ2-5,TRBV29-1,many,.,TGCAGCGTTGAGGTCCTTAGGCAGACCCAGTACTTC,CSVEVLRQTQYF
TRBJ1-4,TRBV7-6,.,TRBD1,TGTGCCAGCAGCTTAAGGGCCGGTGGGGACAGGGAAGAAAAACTGTTTTTT,CASSLRAGGDREEKLFF
TRBJ2-3,TRBV11-2,.,.,TGTGCCAGCAGCTTAGCAGCGTTAGCCCCAATGGGGCAGTATTTT,CASSLAALAPMGQYF
TRBJ1-5,TRBV24-1,.,.,TGTGCCACCAGTGATGGGGGGAGAGGTGGCAATCAGCCCCAGCATTTT,CATSDGGRGGNQPQHF
TRBJ2-4,TRBV4-1,many,TRBD1,TGCGCCAGCAGCCCTTTTGTCACACTCGGGACAGAGTACTTC,CASSPFVTLGTEYF
TRBJ2-7,TRBV18,.,TRBD2,TGTGCCAGCTCACCTCGGGCTAGCGGAGGCTACGAGCAGTACTTC,CASSPRASGGYEQYF
TRBJ1-1,TRBV7-2,.,.,TGTGCCAGCACGCGCGGGGGCGCAAGGAAGAACACTGAAGCTTTCTTT,CASTRGGARKNTEAFF
TRBJ2-7,TRBV11-2,few,TRBD2,TGTGCCAGCAGCTTAGTATCCAGCGGGGGCCCCAGCTCCTACGAGCAGTACTTC,CASSLVSSGGPSSYEQYF
TRBJ2-7,TRBV4-1,.,TRBD1,TGCGCCAGCAGCCAGAGACAGGGAATCTACGAGCAGTACTTC,CASSQRQGIYEQYF
TRBJ2-7,TRBV11-2,.,.,TGTGCCAGCAGCTTACCGAGCGGATACGAGCAGTACTTC,CASSLPSGYEQYF
TRBJ1-6,TRBV6-1,few,.,TGTGCCAGCAGGGAGGCCGCATCCCCACCCCTCCACTTT,CASREAASPPLHF
TRBJ1-1,TRBV29-1,few,TRBD1,TGCAGCGTCAGGACAGGGGAAGGGAGCACTGAAGCTTTCTTT,CSVRTGEGSTEAFF
TRBJ2-7,TRBV12-3/TRBV12-4,many,.,TGTGCCAGCAGCGCCCCTGACAGAGCCTACGAGCAGTACTTC,CASSAPDRAYEQYF
TRBJ2-2,TRBV5-1,.,TRBD2,TGCGCCAGCAGCTCCCTAGCGGGGGGAAAGAACACCGGGGAGCTGTTTTTT,CASSSLAGGKNTGELFF
TRBJ1-1,TRBV14,many,.,TGTGCCAGCAGCCAAAAATTCGGCGCCGAAGCTTTCTTT,CASSQKFGAEAFF
TRBJ1-1,TRBV5-1,few,.,TGCGCCAGCAGCTCGCGTCGCGGGTCGGCGACAGGAGCTTTCTTT,CASSSRRGSATGAFF
TRBJ2-7,TRBV20-1,many,.,TGCAGTGCTGGGGACACCTACTACGAGCAGTACTTC,CSAGDTYYEQYF
TRBJ1-5,TRBV4-1,few,.,TGCGCCAGCAGCCAAGGGGGAGTGTTTCCTCCACTGGGCAATCAGCCCCAGCATTTT,CASSQGGVFPPLGNQPQHF
TRBJ2-4,TRBV5-1,few,TRBD1,TGCGCCAGCAGCTTGTCAGGGGGCATTCAGTACTTC,CASSLSGGIQYF
TRBJ1-2,TRBV7-8,few,.,TGTGCCAGCAGCTTAGTGGGGACGGGTAACTATGGCTACACCTTC,CASSLVGTGNYGYTF
TRBJ2-5,TRBV5-1,few,TRBD1,TGCGCCAGCAGCTTGGCACCCTCGGGACAGCAAGAGACCCAGTACTTC,CASSLAPSGQQETQYF
TRBJ2-7,TRBV5-1,few,.,TGCGCCAGCAAAGAATATCCGGTCGGAGTTTCCTACGAGCAGTACTTC,CASKEYPVGVSYEQYF
TRBJ1-2,TRBV6-6,.,TRBD1,TGTGCCAGCAGTTATGGGGACAGGGGAAGGGCCGAATCTAACTATGGCTACACCTTC,CASSYGDRGRAESNYGYTF
TRBJ2-1,TRBV3-1,.,.,TGTGCCAGCAGCGACAATTTCGGTTCCTACAATGAGCAGTTCTTC,CASSDNFGSYNEQFF
TRBJ2-7,TRBV3-1,.,.,TGTGCCAGCAGCCAAAGGCTAGCGATATCCTACGAGCAGTACTTC,CASSQRLAISYEQYF
TRBJ2-7,TRBV5-1,few,.,TGCGCCAGCAGATTCGCAGGGAGCTACGAGCAGTACTTC,CASRFAGSYEQYF
TRBJ2-3,TRBV5-1,many,.,TGCGCCAGCAGCTTGCAGGGGGGTCTAGTCGAGGCAGATACGCAGTATTTT,CASSLQGGLVEADTQYF
TRBJ2-2,TRBV9,.,TRBD1,TGTGCCAGCAGCGCACAGGGGCTGAGCACCGGGGAGCTGTTTTTT,CASSAQGLSTGELFF